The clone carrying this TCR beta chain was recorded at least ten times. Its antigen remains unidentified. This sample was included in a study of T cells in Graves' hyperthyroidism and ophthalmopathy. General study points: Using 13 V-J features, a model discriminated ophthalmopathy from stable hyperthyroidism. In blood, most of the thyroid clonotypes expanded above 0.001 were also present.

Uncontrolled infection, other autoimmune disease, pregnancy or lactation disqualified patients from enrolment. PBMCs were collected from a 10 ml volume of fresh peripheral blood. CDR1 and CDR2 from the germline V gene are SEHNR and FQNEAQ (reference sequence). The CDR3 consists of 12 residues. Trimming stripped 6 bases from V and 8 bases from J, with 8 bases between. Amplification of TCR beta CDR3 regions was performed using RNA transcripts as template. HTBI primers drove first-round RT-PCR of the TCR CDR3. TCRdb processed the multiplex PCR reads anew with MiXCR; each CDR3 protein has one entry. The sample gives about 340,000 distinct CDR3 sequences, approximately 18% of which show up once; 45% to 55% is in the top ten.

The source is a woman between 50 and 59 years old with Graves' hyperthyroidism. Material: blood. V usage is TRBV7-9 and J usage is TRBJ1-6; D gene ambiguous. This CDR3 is CASSSGDSPLHF. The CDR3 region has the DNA TGTGCCAGCAGTTCGGGCGATTCACCCCTCCACTTT.